This T cell receptor (beta chain) was recorded in a study of OX40 agonist ivuxolimab in advanced cancers. Study-wide context: Patients with prior anti-PD-1, anti-PD-L1 or anti-CTLA-4 therapy were eligible; 40% had some.

The V segment lost 1 base and the J segment 8 bases; nucleotides outside the gene matches: 8. CDR3 length: 17 amino acids. Per the germline V gene, CDR1 is SEHNR and CDR2 is FQNEAQ (reference sequence). TCRdb keeps only in-frame clones here, not all; method: immunoSEQ multiplex PCR. This table holds 65,000 to 95,000 clones, around 90% found once. No patient had autoimmune disease or received systemic immunosuppression. The sampling schedule covered blood at baseline, cycle 4 day 1, and cycle 7 day 1. The V and J genes are TRBV7-9 and TRBJ2-1; 13 positions match TRBD2. This sequence originates from an adult with an advanced solid tumor such as melanoma, head and neck, liver or kidney cancer. The sequences come from CD4+ or CD8+ T cells sorted from blood, collected in a trial of the OX40 agonist ivuxolimab. This chain's CDR3 is CASSLDRGLAGTYEQFF. The DNA for the CDR3 is TGTGCCAGCAGCTTAGACAGGGGACTAGCGGGGACCTATGAGCAGTTCTTC. Filled out from reference TRBV7-9 and TRBJ2-1, the complete variable domain reads DTGVSQNPRHKITKRGQNVTFRCDPISEHNRLYWYRQTLGQGPEFLTYFQNEAQLEKSRLLSDRFSAERPKGSFSTLEIQRTEQGDSAMYLCASSLDRGLAGTYEQFFGPGTRLTVL.